Following are 23 T cell receptor beta chains from one sample sequenced in a study of cytomegalovirus exposure and HLA in healthy donors. The PCR employed 60 Vbeta primers together with 13 Jbeta primers. The assay was immunoSEQ multiplex PCR, and TCRdb's table has in-frame clones only and misses some. The sample has 150,000 to 200,000 clones, about 77% seen once. The sequenced sample consisted of PBMCs. These TCRs come from a young man in good health and CMV-seropositive.

This chain uses TRBV7-6 with TRBJ1-3; D uncertain. CDR3 size: 15 residues. The germline V gene encodes CDR1 SGHVS and CDR2 FNYEAQ. The V end was cut by 5 bases, the J end by 3 bases, with 14 bases between. Written as DNA, the CDR3 is TGTGCCAGCAGCGACCCAGAGGTCGGTGGAAACACCATATATTTT. As protein: CASSDPEVGGNTIYF.

The rearrangement uses TRBV7-8 and TRBJ2-1; the match to TRBD2 covers 12 bases. This CDR3 spans 13 amino acids. V trimming: 8 bases; J trimming: 4 bases; junction bases outside the gene matches: 0. Germline CDR1 SGHVS, CDR2 FQNEAQ. CDR3 residues: CASGLAGYNEQFF. The DNA for the CDR3 is TGTGCCAGCGGACTAGCGGGATACAATGAGCAGTTCTTC.

The chain recombines TRBV6-5 with TRBJ2-1; possible D gene TRBD2, 6 bases. CDR1 and CDR2 (germline): MNHEY, SVGAGI. Trimming removed 4 bases at V and 4 bases at J, with 11 bases between. The CDR3 sequence is 14 residues long. DNA of the CDR3: TGTGCCAGCAGTTCCGGGGGTACATACAATGAGCAGTTCTTC. Protein sequence: CASSSGGTYNEQFF.

The genes are TRBV5-5 and TRBJ2-2, with D possibly matching TRBD2 (6 bases). V dropped 6 bases and J dropped 3 bases, with 12 bases sitting between them. Per germline, CDR1 SGHKS and CDR2 YYEKEE (reference sequence). The CDR3 loop spans 14 amino acids. CDR3 region: CASTPGLHTGELFF. The CDR3 DNA is TGTGCCAGCACCCCGGGACTCCACACCGGGGAGCTGTTTTTT.

This clone showed up just once. J is TRBJ1-1 and V is TRBV15; 7 bases match TRBD1. In germline, CDR1 is LNHNV, CDR2 YYDKDF (reference sequence). Losses at the gene ends were 5 bases for V and 3 bases for J; bases not matched to a gene: 6. The CDR3 contains 14 residues. The CDR3 region has the DNA TGTGCCACCAGCCCGGGACAGACATACACTGAAGCTTTCTTT. It specifies CATSPGQTYTEAFF.

There are a few counts of this clone. The chain has TRBV6-1 and TRBJ2-1; TRBD2 is a possible D gene (5 bases). Trimming pared 2 bases from V and 8 bases from J, leaving 19 bases between. Germline values: CDR1 MNHNS, CDR2 SASEGT. The CDR3 is made up of 16 amino acids. The CDR3 coding sequence is TGTGCCAGCAGTGAAAGCGCGGGCTTCGTTGTCGATGAGCAGTTCTTC. The encoded protein is CASSESAGFVVDEQFF.

This clone appeared once. The CDR3 nucleotides are TGTGCCAGCAGCTTACAGGGGCCTAAGAACACTGAAGCTTTCTTT. Translating gives CASSLQGPKNTEAFF. This sequence joins TRBV2 and TRBJ1-1; 7 positions match TRBD1. Germline CDR1 is SNHLY and CDR2 is FYNNEI. With V trimmed by 6 bases and J by 1 base, 8 bases remained unmatched. The CDR3 has 15 amino acids. The whole variable domain, filled in from reference TRBV2 and TRBJ1-1, reads EPEVTQTPSHQVTQMGQEVILRCVPISNHLYFYWYRQILGQKVEFLVSFYNNEISEKSEIFDDQFSVERPDGSNFTLKIRSTKLEDSAMYFCASSLQGPKNTEAFFGQGTRLTVV.

The gene calls are TRBV5-1 and TRBJ2-5; D is unclear. The CDR3 runs 16 residues. Trimming removed 0 bases at V and 0 bases at J, with 12 bases between. Germline-derived CDR1 and CDR2 are SGHRS and YFSETQ. This chain's CDR3 is CASSLVGPPDQETQYF. CDR3 bases: TGCGCCAGCAGCTTGGTCGGTCCTCCCGACCAAGAGACCCAGTACTTC.

This CDR3 is CASSQTSSTGELFF. CDR3 DNA sequence: TGTGCCAGCAGCCAAACTAGCTCCACCGGGGAGCTGTTTTTT. V usage is TRBV11-3 and J usage is TRBJ2-2, with D tentatively TRBD2 (6 bases). Trimming shortened V by 5 bases and J by 4 bases, and 11 bases separated the two germline ends. The germline V gene encodes CDR1 SGHNT and CDR2 YENEEA. The CDR3 loop spans 14 amino acids.

This clone was counted a single time. This chain joins TRBV7-9 and TRBJ2-3, with D uncertain. V was trimmed by 5 bases and J by 8 bases, leaving 14 bases between them. The germline V gene has CDR1 SEHNR and CDR2 FQNEAQ (reference sequence). The CDR3 covers 13 residues. This CDR3 reads CASSPPVSGTQYF. In DNA form, the CDR3 reads TGTGCCAGCAGCCCCCCTGTCTCGGGTACGCAGTATTTT.

This clone was detected only once. The rearrangement links TRBV6-6 to TRBJ2-1; D perhaps matches TRBD2 (6 bases). Germline CDR1 MNHNY, CDR2 SVGAGI (reference sequence). The length of the CDR3 is 16 residues. V was shortened by 2 bases and J by 4 bases, with 15 bases between the two germline ends. The CDR3 loop is CASSYEGLLTYNEQFF. CDR3 coding DNA: TGTGCCAGCAGTTACGAGGGACTCCTAACGTACAATGAGCAGTTCTTC.

V gene TRBV6-6 combines with J gene TRBJ1-1; TRBD1 might be the D (6 bases). The ends were cut back, 6 bases at V and 9 bases at J, with 17 bases in the middle. Germline values: CDR1 MNHNY, CDR2 SVGAGI (reference sequence). The CDR3 consists of 13 residues. The CDR3 DNA follows: TGTGCCAGCAGGGACCGGGACAATGGAAAAGCTTTCTTT. It specifies CASRDRDNGKAFF.

V gene TRBV7-9 combines with J gene TRBJ1-1, with 9 bases that match TRBD1. The CDR3 sequence is 15 residues long. The germline CDR1 and CDR2 sequences are SEHNR and FQNEAQ (reference sequence). J lost 6 bases, V lost 4 bases, and 9 bases had no gene match. As DNA, the CDR3 is TGTGCCAGCAGCTCTCATACAGGGGGCCTCGCTGAAGCTTTCTTT. Translation: CASSSHTGGLAEAFF.

This clone was recorded a few times. The chain links TRBV6-1 to TRBJ1-5; the D gene is possibly TRBD1 (6 bases). Between the trimmed V and J ends, which lost 8 bases and 5 bases, there was a span of 19 bases. This CDR3 has 15 residues. Looked up from germline, CDR1 is MNHNS and CDR2 is SASEGT. In DNA, the CDR3 is TGTGCCAGCCGTAAATCCACAGGGCCCGATCAGCCCCAGCATTTT. Protein sequence: CASRKSTGPDQPQHF.

The chain uses TRBV10-2 and TRBJ2-7, with 7 bases that match TRBD2. Trimming took 3 bases from V and 3 from J; bases not matched to a gene: 5. Germline assignment: CDR1 WSHSY and CDR2 SAAADI. This CDR3 region has 14 residues. The CDR3 region is CASSDPGGYYEQYF. CDR3 sequence (DNA): TGCGCCAGCAGTGACCCCGGGGGGTACTACGAGCAGTACTTC.

The rearrangement links TRBV11-3 to TRBJ2-5, with 14 nucleotides matching TRBD2. Germline V gives CDR1 SGHNT, CDR2 YENEEA. This CDR3 region has 16 residues. With 5 bases clipped from V and 4 bases from J, the junction kept 6 bases outside the gene matches. CDR3 sequence reads: CASSLSGLAGAETQYF. CDR3 in DNA: TGTGCCAGCAGCCTTTCGGGACTAGCGGGAGCAGAGACCCAGTACTTC.

The rearrangement uses TRBV6-5 and TRBJ1-4; D remains unclear. The CDR3 covers 12 residues. Trimming cost V 8 bases and J 8 bases, with 12 bases left between them. Germline CDR1 MNHEY, CDR2 SVGAGI. CDR3 in DNA: TGTGCCAGCGGGCCAGGCTTCGAAAAACTGTTTTTT. Its translation: CASGPGFEKLFF.

This chain links TRBV9 with TRBJ2-5; tentative D call: TRBD2 (7 bases). The V and J ends lost 0 bases and 5 bases respectively, with 14 bases between them. CDR1 is SGDLS, CDR2 YYNGEE, per germline. The CDR3 is 15 amino acids. The CDR3 DNA is TGTGCCAGCAGCGTAGCTGGGGGGGCCGGGGAGACCCAGTACTTC. Its translation is CASSVAGGAGETQYF. Full variable domain (rest looked up from reference TRBV9 and TRBJ2-5): DSGVTQTPKHLITATGQRVTLRCSPRSGDLSVYWYQQSLDQGLQFLIQYYNGEERAKGNILERFSAQQFPDLHSELNLSSLELGDSALYFCASSVAGGAGETQYFGPGTRLLVL.

This clone was counted between two and nine times. The chain is built from TRBV27 and TRBJ2-5; 7 nucleotides match TRBD2. The CDR3 consists of 13 residues. CDR1 and CDR2 from the germline V gene are MNHEY and SMNVEV (reference sequence). The V gene end was trimmed by 7 bases and the J gene end by 5 bases; junction bases not matched to a gene: 7. The CDR3: CASTSREGETQYF. The CDR3 DNA follows: TGTGCCAGCACCTCGAGGGAGGGGGAGACCCAGTACTTC.

The gene calls are TRBV7-6 and TRBJ2-1; TRBD2 is a possible D gene (7 bases). Per the germline V gene, CDR1 is SGHVS and CDR2 is FNYEAQ. The CDR3 covers 15 residues. Trimming took off 5 bases at V and 5 bases at J, with 16 bases between the two ends. CDR3 nucleotide sequence: TGTGCCAGCAGCCCCGGGCGGGGGCTCAACAATGAGCAGTTCTTC. This sequence encodes CASSPGRGLNNEQFF.

The CDR3 here is CAGHLGATEAFF. CDR3 nucleotides: TGTGCCGGCCATCTGGGGGCTACTGAAGCTTTCTTT. This chain links TRBV2 with TRBJ1-1, with TRBD1 as a possible D gene (6 bases). V dropped 11 bases and J dropped 5 bases, with 15 bases sitting between them. The CDR3 consists of 12 residues. Germline V gene lookup returns CDR1 SNHLY and CDR2 FYNNEI.

In DNA, the CDR3 is TGTGCCAGCAGCCCGGACAGGGATGCCTATGGCTACACCTTC. As protein: CASSPDRDAYGYTF. The V gene is TRBV6-4, the J gene TRBJ1-2; 8 positions agree with TRBD1. The CDR3 consists of 14 residues. Trimming at V came to 6 bases and at J to 4 bases, leaving 7 bases not matched to a gene. Germline V gene data show CDR1 as MRHNA and CDR2 as SNTAGT.

V gene TRBV28 combines with J gene TRBJ2-7, with TRBD1 matching over 11 bases. From germline, CDR1 is MDHEN and CDR2 SYDVKM. The V and J ends lost 5 bases and 6 bases, in that order; junction bases with no gene match: 9. The CDR3 extends over 15 amino acids. The CDR3, as DNA: TGTGCCAGCAGTCGCCTCGGGACAGGGGGTCGCGAGCAGTACTTC. It encodes CASSRLGTGGREQYF.